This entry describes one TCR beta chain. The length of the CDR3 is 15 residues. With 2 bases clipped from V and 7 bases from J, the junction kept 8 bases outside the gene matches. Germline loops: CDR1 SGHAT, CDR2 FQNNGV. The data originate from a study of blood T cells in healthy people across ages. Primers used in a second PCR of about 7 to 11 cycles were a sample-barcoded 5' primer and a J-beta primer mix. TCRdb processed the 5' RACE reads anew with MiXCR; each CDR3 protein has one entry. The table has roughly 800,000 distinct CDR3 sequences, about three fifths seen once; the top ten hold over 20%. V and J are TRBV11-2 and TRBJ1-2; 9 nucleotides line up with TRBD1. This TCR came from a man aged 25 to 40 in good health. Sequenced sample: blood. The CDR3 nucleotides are TGTGCCAGCAGCTTAACGGGACAGGGCTTCTGTGGCTACACCTTC. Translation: CASSLTGQGFCGYTF.